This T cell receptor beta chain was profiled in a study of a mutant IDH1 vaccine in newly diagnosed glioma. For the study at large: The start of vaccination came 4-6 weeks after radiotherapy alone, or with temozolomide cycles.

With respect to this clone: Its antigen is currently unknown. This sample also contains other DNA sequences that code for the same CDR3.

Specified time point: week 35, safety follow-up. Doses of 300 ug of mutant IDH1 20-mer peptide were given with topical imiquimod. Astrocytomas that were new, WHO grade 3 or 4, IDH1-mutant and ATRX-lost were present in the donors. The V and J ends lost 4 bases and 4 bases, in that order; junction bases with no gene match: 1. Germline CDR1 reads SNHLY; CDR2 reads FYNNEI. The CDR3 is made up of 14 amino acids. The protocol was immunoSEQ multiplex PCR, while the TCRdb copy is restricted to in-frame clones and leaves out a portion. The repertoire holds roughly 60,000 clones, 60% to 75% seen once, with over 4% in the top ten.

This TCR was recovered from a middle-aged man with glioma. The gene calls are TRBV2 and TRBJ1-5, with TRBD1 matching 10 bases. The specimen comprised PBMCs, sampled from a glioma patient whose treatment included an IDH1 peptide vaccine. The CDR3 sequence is CASSGGQGNQPQHF. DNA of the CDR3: TGTGCCAGCAGTGGGGGACAGGGGAATCAGCCCCAGCATTTT.